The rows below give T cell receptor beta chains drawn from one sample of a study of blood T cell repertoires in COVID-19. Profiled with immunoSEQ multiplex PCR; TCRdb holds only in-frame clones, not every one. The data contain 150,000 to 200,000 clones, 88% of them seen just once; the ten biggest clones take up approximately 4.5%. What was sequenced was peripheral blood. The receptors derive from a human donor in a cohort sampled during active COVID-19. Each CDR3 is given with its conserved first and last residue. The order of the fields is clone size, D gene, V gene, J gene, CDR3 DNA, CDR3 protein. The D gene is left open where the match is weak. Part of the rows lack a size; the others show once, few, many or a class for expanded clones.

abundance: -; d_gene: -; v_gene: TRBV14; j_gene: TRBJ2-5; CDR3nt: TGTGCCAGCAGCCAAAAGGGGGGGGTAGGGGAGACCCAGTACTTC; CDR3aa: CASSQKGGVGETQYF
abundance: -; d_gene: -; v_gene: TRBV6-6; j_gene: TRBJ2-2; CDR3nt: TGTGCCAGCAGTTATAATCCCGGGGAGCTGTTTTTT; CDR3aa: CASSYNPGELFF
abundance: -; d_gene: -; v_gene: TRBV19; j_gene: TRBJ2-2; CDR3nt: TGTGCCACCCAACTCAGGGACACCGGGGAGCTGTTTTTT; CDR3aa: CATQLRDTGELFF
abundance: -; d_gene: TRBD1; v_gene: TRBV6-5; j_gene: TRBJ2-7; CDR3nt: TGTGCCAGTACCCCGGGACAGCCTTACGAGCAGTACTTC; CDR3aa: CASTPGQPYEQYF
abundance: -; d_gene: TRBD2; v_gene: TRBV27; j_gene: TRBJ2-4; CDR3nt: TGTGCCAGCATTCCCCCTAGCGGGGCCAAAAACATTCAGTACTTC; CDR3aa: CASIPPSGAKNIQYF
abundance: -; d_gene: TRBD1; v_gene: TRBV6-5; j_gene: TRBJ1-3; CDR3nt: TGTGCCAGCTCAAGGACAGGAGGGTCTGGAAACACCATATATTTT; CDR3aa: CASSRTGGSGNTIYF
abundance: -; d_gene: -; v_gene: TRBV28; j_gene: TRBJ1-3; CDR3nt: TGTGCCAGCAGTACTGGAGGGGGGGGATTTGGAAACACCATATATTTT; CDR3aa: CASSTGGGGFGNTIYF
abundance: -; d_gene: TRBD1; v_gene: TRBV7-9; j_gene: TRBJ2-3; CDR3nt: TGTGCCAGCAGCGCCACAGGGGGTAGGGATACGCAGTATTTT; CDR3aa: CASSATGGRDTQYF
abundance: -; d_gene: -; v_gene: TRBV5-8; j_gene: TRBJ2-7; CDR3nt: TGTGCCAGCAGCGGGGCCAACTCCTACGAGCAGTACTTC; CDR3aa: CASSGANSYEQYF
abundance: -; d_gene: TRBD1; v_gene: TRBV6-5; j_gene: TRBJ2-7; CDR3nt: TGTGCCAGCAGAAGACAGGGCGCCTACGAGCAGTACTTC; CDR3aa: CASRRQGAYEQYF
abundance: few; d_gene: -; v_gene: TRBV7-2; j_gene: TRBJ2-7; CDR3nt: TGTGCCAGCAGCTTATCCACCTTGGGCCCCTACGAGCAGTACTTC; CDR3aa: CASSLSTLGPYEQYF
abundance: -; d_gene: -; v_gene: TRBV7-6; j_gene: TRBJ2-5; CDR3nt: TGTGCCAGCAGCTTAGCGATGACAATGGACCAGTACTTC; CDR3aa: CASSLAMTMDQYF
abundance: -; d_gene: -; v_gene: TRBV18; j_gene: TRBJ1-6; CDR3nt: TGTGCCAGCTCACCTCCCGGGGTACTCGGTTCACCCCTCCACTTT; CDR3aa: CASSPPGVLGSPLHF
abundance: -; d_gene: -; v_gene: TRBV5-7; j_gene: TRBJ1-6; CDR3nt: TGTGCCAGCAGCCTCCAACTGCTTAATTCACCCCTCCACTTT; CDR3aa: CASSLQLLNSPLHF
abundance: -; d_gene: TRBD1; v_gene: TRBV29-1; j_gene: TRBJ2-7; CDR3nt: TGCAGCGTTGTCGGGACAGTTCCCTACGAGCAGTACTTC; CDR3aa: CSVVGTVPYEQYF
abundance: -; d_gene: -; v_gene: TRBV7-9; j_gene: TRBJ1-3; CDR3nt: TGTGCCAGCAGCAAGCCGACAACACTCTCTGGAAACACCATATATTTT; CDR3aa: CASSKPTTLSGNTIYF
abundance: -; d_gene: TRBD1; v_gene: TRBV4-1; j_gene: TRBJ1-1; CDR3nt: TGCGCCAGCAGCCTAAGGACAGGGGGCACTGAAGCTTTCTTT; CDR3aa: CASSLRTGGTEAFF
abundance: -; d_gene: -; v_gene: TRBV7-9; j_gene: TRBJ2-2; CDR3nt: TGTGCCAGCAGCTTATCGCAGGTCACCGGGGAGCTGTTTTTT; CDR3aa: CASSLSQVTGELFF
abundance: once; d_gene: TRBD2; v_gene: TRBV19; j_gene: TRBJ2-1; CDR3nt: TGTGCCAGTAGTATTTGGGCGGGAGTTTACAATGAGCAGTTCTTC; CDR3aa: CASSIWAGVYNEQFF
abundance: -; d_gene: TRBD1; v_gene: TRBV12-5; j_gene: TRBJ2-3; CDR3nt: TGTGCTAGTGCGCAGGGGGTTCGCACAGATACGCAGTATTTT; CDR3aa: CASAQGVRTDTQYF
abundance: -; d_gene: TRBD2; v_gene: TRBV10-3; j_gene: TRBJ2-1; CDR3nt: TGTGCCATCAGCACATCCGGGACTAGCGAGCAGTTCTTC; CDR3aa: CAISTSGTSEQFF
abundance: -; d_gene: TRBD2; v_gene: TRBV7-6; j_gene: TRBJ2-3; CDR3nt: TGTGCCAGCAGCCCCAGGCAGTCTAGCGGGAGACAAGATACGCAGTATTTT; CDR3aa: CASSPRQSSGRQDTQYF
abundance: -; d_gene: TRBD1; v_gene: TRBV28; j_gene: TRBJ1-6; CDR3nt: TGTGCCAGCAGTTCGGGACAGGGTAATTCACCCCTCCACTTT; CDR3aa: CASSSGQGNSPLHF
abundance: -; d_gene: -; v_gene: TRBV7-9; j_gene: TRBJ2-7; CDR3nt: TGTGCCAGCAGCTTATACGGTTCCTACGAGCAGTACTTC; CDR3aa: CASSLYGSYEQYF
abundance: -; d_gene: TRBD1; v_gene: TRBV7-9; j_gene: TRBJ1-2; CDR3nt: TGTGCCAGCAGCCTCCAGGGGGTCTATGGCTACACCTTC; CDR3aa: CASSLQGVYGYTF
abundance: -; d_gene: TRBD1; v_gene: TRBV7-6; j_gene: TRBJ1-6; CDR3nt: TGTGCCAGCAGCTTAGAAGGGACAGGGAATTCACCCCTCCACTTT; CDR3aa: CASSLEGTGNSPLHF
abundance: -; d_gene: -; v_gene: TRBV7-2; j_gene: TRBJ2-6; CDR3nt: TGTGCCAGCCGAGTACCTGGGGCCAACGTCCTGACTTTC; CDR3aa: CASRVPGANVLTF
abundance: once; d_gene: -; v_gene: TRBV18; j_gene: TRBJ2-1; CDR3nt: TGTGCCAGCTCACCGCAAGTGGTACGTGTCCCAAACAACAATGAGCAGTTCTTC; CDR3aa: CASSPQVVRVPNNNEQFF
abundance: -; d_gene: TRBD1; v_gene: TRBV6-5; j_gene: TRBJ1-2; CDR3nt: TGTGCCAGCAGTTACAGGGGACAGGGGGCCGGTGGCTACACCTTC; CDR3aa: CASSYRGQGAGGYTF
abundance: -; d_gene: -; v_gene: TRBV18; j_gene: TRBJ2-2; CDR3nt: TGTGCCAGCTCAGTCAACAGTGGTGGGTTTGGCACCGGGGAGCTGTTTTTT; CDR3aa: CASSVNSGGFGTGELFF
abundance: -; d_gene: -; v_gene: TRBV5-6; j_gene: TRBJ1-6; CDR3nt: TGTGCCAGCAGCTTGGGGCAGGCCATTAATTCACCCCTCCACTTT; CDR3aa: CASSLGQAINSPLHF
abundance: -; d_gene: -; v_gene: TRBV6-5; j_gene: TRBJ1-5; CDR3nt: TGTGCCAGCAGGGATAGCTATAGCAATCAGCCCCAGCATTTT; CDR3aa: CASRDSYSNQPQHF
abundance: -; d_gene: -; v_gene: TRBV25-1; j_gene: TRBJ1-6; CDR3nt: TGTGCCAGCAAGGACAGATATAATTCACCCCTCCACTTT; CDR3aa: CASKDRYNSPLHF
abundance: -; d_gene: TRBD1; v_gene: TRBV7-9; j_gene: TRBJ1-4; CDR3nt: TGTGCCAGCAGCGAACAGGGGGCCGATGAAAAACTGTTTTTT; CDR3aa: CASSEQGADEKLFF
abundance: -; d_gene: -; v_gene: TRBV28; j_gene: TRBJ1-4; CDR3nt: TGTGCCAGCAGTATCCGTACTAATGAAAAACTGTTTTTT; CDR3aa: CASSIRTNEKLFF
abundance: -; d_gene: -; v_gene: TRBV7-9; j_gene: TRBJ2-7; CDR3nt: TGTGCCAGCAGCTTGTTCTCGGGTATATCGGGCTACGAGCAGTACTTC; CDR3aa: CASSLFSGISGYEQYF
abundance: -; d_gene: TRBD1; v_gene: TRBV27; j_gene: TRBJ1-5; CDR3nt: TGTGCCAGCAGTTTAGTTGGGACAGGGAATCAGCCCCAGCATTTT; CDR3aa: CASSLVGTGNQPQHF
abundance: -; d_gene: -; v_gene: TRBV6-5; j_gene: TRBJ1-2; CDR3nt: TGTGCCAGCAGTTACTTGGTGGAGGCGAGTAACTATGGCTACACCTTC; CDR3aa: CASSYLVEASNYGYTF
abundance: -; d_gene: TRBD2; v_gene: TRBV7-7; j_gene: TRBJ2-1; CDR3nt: TGTGCCAGCAGCGAGACACTAGCGGGAGGATGGAATGAGCAGTTCTTC; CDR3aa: CASSETLAGGWNEQFF
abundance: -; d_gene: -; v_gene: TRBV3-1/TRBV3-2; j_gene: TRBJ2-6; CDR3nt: TGTGCCAGCACCCCGGGGGGCTTATTCTCTGGGGCCAACGTCCTGACTTTC; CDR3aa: CASTPGGLFSGANVLTF
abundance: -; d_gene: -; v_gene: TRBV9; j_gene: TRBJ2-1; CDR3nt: TGTGCCAGCAGCCTCTACTCCGATGAGCAGTTCTTC; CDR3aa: CASSLYSDEQFF
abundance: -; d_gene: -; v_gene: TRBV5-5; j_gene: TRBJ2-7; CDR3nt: TGTGCCAGCAGCTTGAGAGGGTTGGGGGAGCAGTACTTC; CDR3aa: CASSLRGLGEQYF